The 6 T cell receptor beta chains below come from one sample, sequenced in a study of Graves' ophthalmopathy and Graves' hyperthyroidism. Amplified material comprised TCR beta CDR3 regions derived from RNA transcripts. Investigators did first-round RT-PCR with HTBI primers, then second-round multiplex PCR. Via MiXCR, TCRdb re-called the multiplex PCR reads, giving one row per CDR3 protein. This table has about half a million distinct CDR3 sequences, around 15% appearing once. The sample consisted of blood. The origin of the receptors is a young woman with Graves' ophthalmopathy.

This clonotype was recorded many times. The chain uses TRBV27 and TRBJ1-2, with 9 bases identical to TRBD1. Germline trimming cut 5 bases from V and 5 bases from J; bases unmatched to any gene: 9. The CDR3 covers 15 residues. Germline V lookup: CDR1 MNHEY, CDR2 SMNVEV (reference sequence). The CDR3 coding sequence is TGTGCCAGCAGTCCCGGGACAGGGCCGACTTATGGCTACACCTTC. Translated: CASSPGTGPTYGYTF.

The chain has TRBV5-6 and TRBJ1-2; no clear D. Germline V CDR1 and CDR2: SGHDT, YYEEEE. Trimming pared 4 bases from V and 1 base from J, leaving 14 bases between. This CDR3 has 15 amino acids. The CDR3 DNA is TGTGCCAGCAGCCCGGGGTTTTGGAATAACTATGGCTACACCTTC. Translated: CASSPGFWNNYGYTF.

This clonotype was counted between two and nine times. The V call is TRBV11-2, the J call TRBJ2-7; TRBD1 agrees at 10 bases. The CDR3 is 15 amino acids. Germline CDR1 and CDR2: SGHAT and FQNNGV. Trimming cost V 5 bases and J 6 bases; bases outside gene matches: 10. CDR3 sequence: CASSPRDRGWTEQYF. DNA for the CDR3: TGTGCCAGCAGCCCGCGGGACAGGGGCTGGACCGAGCAGTACTTC.

This clonotype was observed at least ten times. Written as DNA, the CDR3 is TGTGCCACCTCCGGGGGAGGGATCTATAATTCACCCCTCCACTTT. Protein: CATSGGGIYNSPLHF. This sequence joins TRBV12-3 or TRBV12-4 and TRBJ1-6; a possible D gene is TRBD1 (5 bases). This CDR3 is 15 amino acids long. V gave up 10 bases and J gave up 3 bases, with 16 bases separating them.

This clonotype was counted ten times or more. This chain links TRBV28 with TRBJ2-7; D gene unclear. Germline CDR1 reads MDHEN; CDR2 reads SYDVKM. The germline V and J ends were trimmed by 3 bases and 6 bases, with 9 bases remaining between them. The CDR3 length is 12 residues. The CDR3 sequence is CASSFSWAEQYF. CDR3 DNA sequence: TGTGCCAGCAGTTTTTCTTGGGCCGAGCAGTACTTC.

This clonotype was observed at least ten times. The chain has TRBV20-1 and TRBJ2-5; unclear D gene. Germline V gene data show CDR1 as DFQATT and CDR2 as SNEGSKA (reference sequence). This CDR3 contains 13 residues. V dropped 1 base and J dropped 4 bases, with 10 bases sitting between them. The CDR3 nucleotides read TGCAGTGCTAGAGGTTGGGTGAGAGAGACCCAGTACTTC. It codes for CSARGWVRETQYF.